A selection of T cell receptor beta chains follows, all from one sample in a study of cytomegalovirus exposure and HLA in healthy donors. Only in-frame clones appear in the TCRdb table, and some are missing; sequencing was by immunoSEQ multiplex PCR. The table lists about 100,000 clones, roughly 80% of them singletons, with approximately 2% in the top ten. What was sequenced was PBMCs. The receptors shown here come from a man aged 30 to 39 in good health and CMV-seronegative. CDR3s include the opening cysteine and the closing phenylalanine or tryptophan. The D gene is left open where the match is weak. Clone size appears in some rows only: once, few, many, or a class for an expanded clone.

v_gene: TRBV30; d_gene: TRBD1; abundance: -; j_gene: TRBJ1-4; CDR3nt: TGTGCCTGGAGTGGGGACAGGCATGCAACTAATGAAAAACTGTTTTTT; CDR3aa: CAWSGDRHATNEKLFF
v_gene: TRBV25-1; d_gene: TRBD2; abundance: once; j_gene: TRBJ2-7; CDR3nt: TGTGCCAGCATGACCGGGACTAGCGGGAGTAACGACGAGCAGTACTTC; CDR3aa: CASMTGTSGSNDEQYF
v_gene: TRBV7-2; d_gene: -; abundance: once; j_gene: TRBJ2-1; CDR3nt: TGTGCCAGCCCCCCGGGACAAGGCGATGAGCAGTTCTTC; CDR3aa: CASPPGQGDEQFF
v_gene: TRBV7-2; d_gene: -; abundance: once; j_gene: TRBJ1-2; CDR3nt: TGTGCCAGCAGCCCCCGTGCAGGCTATGGCTACACCTTC; CDR3aa: CASSPRAGYGYTF
v_gene: TRBV28; d_gene: TRBD1; abundance: -; j_gene: TRBJ1-5; CDR3nt: TGTGCCAGCAGTGAACAGGGGGAGGGCAATCAGCCCCAGCATTTT; CDR3aa: CASSEQGEGNQPQHF
v_gene: TRBV30; d_gene: -; abundance: -; j_gene: TRBJ1-2; CDR3nt: TGTGCCTGGAGTGGTACAATCCAGGGCTATGGCTACACCTTC; CDR3aa: CAWSGTIQGYGYTF
v_gene: TRBV30; d_gene: TRBD1; abundance: once; j_gene: TRBJ1-5; CDR3nt: TGTGCCTGGGGCGCCACCGGGACAGGGAGAATTGGAGGGAATCAGCCCCAGCATTTT; CDR3aa: CAWGATGTGRIGGNQPQHF
v_gene: TRBV2; d_gene: -; abundance: -; j_gene: TRBJ1-1; CDR3nt: TGTGCCAGCAGGTCGGGGGTGAACACTGAAGCTTTCTTT; CDR3aa: CASRSGVNTEAFF
v_gene: TRBV2; d_gene: -; abundance: -; j_gene: TRBJ2-7; CDR3nt: TGTGCCAGCAGTGATATGGCCAGGGCTGGGCAGTACTTC; CDR3aa: CASSDMARAGQYF
v_gene: TRBV27; d_gene: -; abundance: -; j_gene: TRBJ2-5; CDR3nt: TGTGCCAGCAGTTTGAGGCGGGGCCGAGAGACCCAGTACTTC; CDR3aa: CASSLRRGRETQYF
v_gene: TRBV2; d_gene: TRBD1; abundance: -; j_gene: TRBJ2-7; CDR3nt: TGTGCCAAACGGAAGGGGGCCTCCTACGAGCAGTACTTC; CDR3aa: CAKRKGASYEQYF
v_gene: TRBV11-2; d_gene: TRBD2; abundance: -; j_gene: TRBJ2-7; CDR3nt: TGTGCCAGCACCCGGACTAGCGGCGAGCAGTACTTC; CDR3aa: CASTRTSGEQYF
v_gene: TRBV29-1; d_gene: TRBD1; abundance: few; j_gene: TRBJ2-7; CDR3nt: TGCAGCGTTTCTCGGGACAGCCGGGAGCAGTACTTC; CDR3aa: CSVSRDSREQYF
v_gene: TRBV10-2; d_gene: TRBD2; abundance: -; j_gene: TRBJ2-7; CDR3nt: TGCGCCAGCAGTTTAGCGGGGGGCCCTCGCGAGCAGTACTTC; CDR3aa: CASSLAGGPREQYF
v_gene: TRBV19; d_gene: TRBD1; abundance: -; j_gene: TRBJ2-2; CDR3nt: TGTGCCAGTAGTATCGGGACAGCTAACACCGGGGAGCTGTTTTTT; CDR3aa: CASSIGTANTGELFF
v_gene: TRBV30; d_gene: -; abundance: -; j_gene: TRBJ1-5; CDR3nt: TGTGCCTGGAGTGTCAAACAGGGTCATCAGCCCCAGCATTTT; CDR3aa: CAWSVKQGHQPQHF
v_gene: TRBV27; d_gene: TRBD2; abundance: -; j_gene: TRBJ2-1; CDR3nt: TGTGCCAGCAGCCGTAGCGGGGATAATGAGCAGTTCTTC; CDR3aa: CASSRSGDNEQFF
v_gene: TRBV6-5; d_gene: -; abundance: -; j_gene: TRBJ2-1; CDR3nt: TGTGCCAGCAGGGACACGGTCGATGAGCAGTTCTTC; CDR3aa: CASRDTVDEQFF
v_gene: TRBV2; d_gene: TRBD2; abundance: -; j_gene: TRBJ2-1; CDR3nt: TGTGCCAGCAGTGAACCGGGACTACCTTACAATGAGCGGTTCTTC; CDR3aa: CASSEPGLPYNERFF
v_gene: TRBV18; d_gene: TRBD1; abundance: -; j_gene: TRBJ1-5; CDR3nt: TGTGCCAGCTCACTCGACAGGGCACAGGCCCAGCATTTT; CDR3aa: CASSLDRAQAQHF
v_gene: TRBV19; d_gene: -; abundance: -; j_gene: TRBJ1-2; CDR3nt: TGTGCCAGTAGTATATCAGGGTACTATGGCTACACCTTC; CDR3aa: CASSISGYYGYTF
v_gene: TRBV7-9; d_gene: -; abundance: -; j_gene: TRBJ2-6; CDR3nt: TGTGCCAGCAGCTTGGCCGAATCTGGGGCCAACGTCCTGACTTTC; CDR3aa: CASSLAESGANVLTF
v_gene: TRBV7-9; d_gene: TRBD1; abundance: -; j_gene: TRBJ1-1; CDR3nt: TGTGCCAGCAGCTTAGCTGGGACAGGGGACCCTGGCACTGAAGCTTTCTTT; CDR3aa: CASSLAGTGDPGTEAFF
v_gene: TRBV5-1; d_gene: -; abundance: once; j_gene: TRBJ2-7; CDR3nt: TGCGCCAGCGGAATGCAAGTAGCTGACAGTACCTACGAGCAGTACTTC; CDR3aa: CASGMQVADSTYEQYF
v_gene: TRBV2; d_gene: -; abundance: -; j_gene: TRBJ2-3; CDR3nt: TGTGCCAGTCGCGAGGGTACGCAGTATTTT; CDR3aa: CASREGTQYF
v_gene: TRBV28; d_gene: -; abundance: -; j_gene: TRBJ1-4; CDR3nt: TGTGCCACCACATCCGGGGTCCGTGGACTGTTTTTT; CDR3aa: CATTSGVRGLFF
v_gene: TRBV29-1; d_gene: -; abundance: -; j_gene: TRBJ1-1; CDR3nt: TGCAGCGCCTTTTCAGGGGATGGGACTGAAGCTTTCTTT; CDR3aa: CSAFSGDGTEAFF
v_gene: TRBV4-1; d_gene: TRBD1; abundance: -; j_gene: TRBJ2-7; CDR3nt: TGCGCCAGCAGCACGGCCGGGACAGGGGCCTACGAGCAGTACTTC; CDR3aa: CASSTAGTGAYEQYF
v_gene: TRBV10-2; d_gene: -; abundance: few; j_gene: TRBJ1-1; CDR3nt: TGCGCCAGCAGTGAGTATGGGGGCAACACTGAAGCTTTCTTT; CDR3aa: CASSEYGGNTEAFF
v_gene: TRBV7-9; d_gene: -; abundance: once; j_gene: TRBJ1-5; CDR3nt: TGTGCCAGCAGCCCTGCGGGGGGCGGTCTGTATCAGCCCCAGCATTTT; CDR3aa: CASSPAGGGLYQPQHF
v_gene: TRBV4-2; d_gene: -; abundance: once; j_gene: TRBJ2-7; CDR3nt: TGTGCCAGCAGCCATTGGGCAGGGCTCTCCGACGAGCAGTACTTC; CDR3aa: CASSHWAGLSDEQYF
v_gene: TRBV6-1; d_gene: -; abundance: -; j_gene: TRBJ2-3; CDR3nt: TGTGCCAGCAGTGAAGAATTATGGAGGGCCGATACGCAGTATTTT; CDR3aa: CASSEELWRADTQYF
v_gene: TRBV4-2; d_gene: -; abundance: -; j_gene: TRBJ1-5; CDR3nt: TGTGCCAGCAGCCAAGAAAGGGCAAAAGGGGCCAATCAGCCCCAGCATTTT; CDR3aa: CASSQERAKGANQPQHF
v_gene: TRBV7-8; d_gene: -; abundance: -; j_gene: TRBJ1-5; CDR3nt: TGTGCCAGCAGCAGAGGGAATCAGCCCCAGCATTTT; CDR3aa: CASSRGNQPQHF
v_gene: TRBV28; d_gene: TRBD1; abundance: -; j_gene: TRBJ1-3; CDR3nt: TGTGCCAGCACCCCAGGGGGCGATGGAAACACCATATATTTT; CDR3aa: CASTPGGDGNTIYF
v_gene: TRBV7-2; d_gene: TRBD2; abundance: -; j_gene: TRBJ2-5; CDR3nt: TGTGCCAGCAGCGAGACAGCCGCGGGGGGAGGAGAGACCCAGTACTTC; CDR3aa: CASSETAAGGGETQYF
v_gene: TRBV7-9; d_gene: TRBD2; abundance: -; j_gene: TRBJ2-3; CDR3nt: TGTGCCAGCAGCCGGGGACTAGCGGGAACGGCAGATACGCAGTATTTT; CDR3aa: CASSRGLAGTADTQYF
v_gene: TRBV30; d_gene: TRBD2; abundance: -; j_gene: TRBJ2-1; CDR3nt: TGTGCCTGGACTAGCGGGTCCAGCTCCTACAATGAGCAGTTCTTC; CDR3aa: CAWTSGSSSYNEQFF
v_gene: TRBV29-1; d_gene: TRBD1; abundance: -; j_gene: TRBJ2-7; CDR3nt: TGCAGCGTGCTCGGGACAGGGGGCTCCTACGAGCAGTACTTC; CDR3aa: CSVLGTGGSYEQYF
v_gene: TRBV30; d_gene: -; abundance: -; j_gene: TRBJ1-6; CDR3nt: TGTGCCCGCCAACCAGCAGGCACCTATAATTCACCCCTCCACTTT; CDR3aa: CARQPAGTYNSPLHF
v_gene: TRBV13; d_gene: -; abundance: -; j_gene: TRBJ2-3; CDR3nt: TGTGCCAGCAGCTCTGCCGGAGATACGCAGTATTTT; CDR3aa: CASSSAGDTQYF
v_gene: TRBV7-9; d_gene: -; abundance: -; j_gene: TRBJ2-7; CDR3nt: TGTGCCAGCAGCTTTGGCAGTTCCTACGAGCAGTACTTC; CDR3aa: CASSFGSSYEQYF
v_gene: TRBV9; d_gene: -; abundance: -; j_gene: TRBJ2-3; CDR3nt: TGTGCCAGCAGCGTCCCACCCCAGGGAGATACGCAGTATTTT; CDR3aa: CASSVPPQGDTQYF
v_gene: TRBV29-1; d_gene: -; abundance: -; j_gene: TRBJ2-6; CDR3nt: TGCAGCGTTGAACAGGTCCCCAGGGGGGCCAACGTCCTGACTTTC; CDR3aa: CSVEQVPRGANVLTF
v_gene: TRBV6-7; d_gene: TRBD1; abundance: -; j_gene: TRBJ1-4; CDR3nt: TGTGCCAGCAGTCAGCCAGGGACAGGGCTAAGGGAAAAACTGTTTTTT; CDR3aa: CASSQPGTGLREKLFF
v_gene: TRBV30; d_gene: TRBD2; abundance: once; j_gene: TRBJ2-7; CDR3nt: TGTGCCTGGAGTGCGACTAGCGGGGGGTCCAACGAGCAGTACTTC; CDR3aa: CAWSATSGGSNEQYF
v_gene: TRBV5-1; d_gene: -; abundance: -; j_gene: TRBJ2-1; CDR3nt: TGCGCCAGCAGCAAGGAACCGGGACATGGATCCTACAATGAGCAGTTCTTC; CDR3aa: CASSKEPGHGSYNEQFF